This TCR beta chain originates from a study of shared clonotypes between healthy human individuals (dated by TCRdb to 2019 to 2021). Looking at the study overall: Three men and two women, aged 18 to 49 years, made up the cohort. For each donor, CD4 naive and CD4 memory were each given three plates, CD8 naive was given two plates, and CD8 memory was given one plate. The study deeply sequenced blood TCR repertoires of several healthy adults to estimate repertoire size and the extent of clonotype sharing between individuals. Different laboratories and diverse techniques were used to prepare libraries and sequence TCR repertoires, to increase sequencing depth and limit assay-specific biases. Leukapheresis yielded between about 0.94 and 9.5 billion PBMCs per donor. Paper-wide results and their limitations: Sampling was restricted to blood, and TCR repertoires in tissues likely differ from the TCR repertoires found in blood. When a handful of donors were compared, the shared fraction of clonotypes was about 5% for naive CD4, around 3.5% for naive CD8, roughly 2.3% for memory CD4, and roughly 0.43% for memory CD8. Naive subsets generally had larger estimated clonotype richness than memory subsets. Based on pairwise subsampling, the degree of clonotype sharing among donors was expected to be affected by sequencing depth. Compared with non-shared clonotypes, clonotypes shared by all four sorted-subset donors had higher generation probabilities. Because the study included a small number of donors, the genetic and exposure-history diversity represented was limited. Even with the large sequencing depth, rarefaction of the sorted-subset datasets indicated that sequencing was incomplete.

The donors were healthy, HIV-negative adults who had no recently reported acute infections or vaccinations. Only Caucasian adults living in Nashville, Tennessee, USA were represented among the donors. CD4+ T cells were enriched by magnetic negative selection; naive cells were then positively selected on CD45RA, and the negative fraction formed the memory subset. After blood collection by leukapheresis, PBMCs were isolated using Ficoll-Histopaque density gradient centrifugation and then cryopreserved in the vapor phase of liquid nitrogen. Analytical flow cytometry was used to check the purity and quantity of each magnetically sorted T cell population. Genomic DNA was isolated from every sorted fraction and measured by UV absorbance on a Nanodrop 2000c. Worth noting for this clone: The clone's antigen remains unknown. The record has no base qualities; no much larger clone is one base away. Other nucleotide sequences in the sample specify the same CDR3.

Using the deep immunoSEQ assay, multiplex PCR amplified TCR CDR3 regions from genomic DNA. Genomic DNA extracted from each cell subset was distributed evenly over all wells of several immunoSEQ 96-well plates, and each plate served as one replicate. For sorted subsets, 200 ng of genomic DNA, equivalent to 30,000 or so T cell genomes, went into each replicate PCR. Purified libraries were quantified with a Qubit 3.0 fluorometer, sized on a Bioanalyzer 2100, and re-quantified with the KAPA Library Quantification kit. A separate single-read 150-cycle Illumina NextSeq 550 flow cell was used to sequence each immunoSEQ 96-well plate. The authors' analysis ran thus. Because only junctional sequences without quality scores were contained in the immunoSEQ output, filtering matching that applied to full-length reads could not be performed. Sequences were annotated with PyIR, a Python wrapper for IgBLAST v1.9, using IMGT germline references to assign V/J genes and CDR3. Reads were removed for weak V/J assignments (E-value above 1e-6), missing CDR3, stop codons, out-of-frame junctions, or ambiguous translated residues. V3J clonotypes were defined as sequences sharing an identical inferred V gene, J gene, and CDR3 amino acid sequence. The percentage overlap between two repertoires was calculated by dividing the number of shared unique clonotypes by the size of the smaller repertoire. Three approaches were used to assess repertoire richness: RTK rarefaction, the Chao1 estimator, and Recon v2.1 estimates of unobserved clonotypes. Generation probabilities for all TCRbeta clonotypes obtained by the gDNA method from a few donors were computed using OLGA. Here the immuneACCESS table is served through TCRdb, limited to in-frame sequences with V and J called. Missing clones are a known gap in these copies; in checked studies unresolved V genes cover under half, and the rest lacks a known reason. V and J calls and clone size are as listed in that table; D and trimming were resolved from the DNA. Here the sample has approximately 940,000 clones; 76% occur a single time. The ten largest make up nearly 1.5% of the sample.

Counted from cysteine to phenylalanine, this CDR3 has 14 amino acids. Of all the DNA, just the CDR3 is kept, 42 bases in frame from base 1. The junction shows trimming of 3 bases on V and 4 bases on J, plus 13 bases between the germline ends. CDR1 and CDR2 are drawn from the germline V gene: SGHRS, YFSETQ. Sequences were obtained from memory CD4+ T cells sorted from blood. The cell subset or site label on this specimen signifies: CD45RA-negative fraction. The sequence links TRBV5-1 to TRBJ2-5, with the D gene call left open. The sequence came from a man aged 18-30 years in good health. CDR3 region: CASSSGRLGETQYF. In nucleotide form, the sequence is TGCGCCAGCAGCTCCGGACGGCTCGGAGAGACCCAGTACTTC. Reference TRBV5-1 and TRBJ2-5 proteins supply the regions before and after the CDR3; the full variable domain is: KAGVTQTPRYLIKTRGQQVTLSCSPISGHRSVSWYQQTPGQGLQFLFEYFSETQRNKGNFPGRFSGRQFSNSRSEMNVSTLELGDSALYLCASSSGRLGETQYFGPGTRLLVL.